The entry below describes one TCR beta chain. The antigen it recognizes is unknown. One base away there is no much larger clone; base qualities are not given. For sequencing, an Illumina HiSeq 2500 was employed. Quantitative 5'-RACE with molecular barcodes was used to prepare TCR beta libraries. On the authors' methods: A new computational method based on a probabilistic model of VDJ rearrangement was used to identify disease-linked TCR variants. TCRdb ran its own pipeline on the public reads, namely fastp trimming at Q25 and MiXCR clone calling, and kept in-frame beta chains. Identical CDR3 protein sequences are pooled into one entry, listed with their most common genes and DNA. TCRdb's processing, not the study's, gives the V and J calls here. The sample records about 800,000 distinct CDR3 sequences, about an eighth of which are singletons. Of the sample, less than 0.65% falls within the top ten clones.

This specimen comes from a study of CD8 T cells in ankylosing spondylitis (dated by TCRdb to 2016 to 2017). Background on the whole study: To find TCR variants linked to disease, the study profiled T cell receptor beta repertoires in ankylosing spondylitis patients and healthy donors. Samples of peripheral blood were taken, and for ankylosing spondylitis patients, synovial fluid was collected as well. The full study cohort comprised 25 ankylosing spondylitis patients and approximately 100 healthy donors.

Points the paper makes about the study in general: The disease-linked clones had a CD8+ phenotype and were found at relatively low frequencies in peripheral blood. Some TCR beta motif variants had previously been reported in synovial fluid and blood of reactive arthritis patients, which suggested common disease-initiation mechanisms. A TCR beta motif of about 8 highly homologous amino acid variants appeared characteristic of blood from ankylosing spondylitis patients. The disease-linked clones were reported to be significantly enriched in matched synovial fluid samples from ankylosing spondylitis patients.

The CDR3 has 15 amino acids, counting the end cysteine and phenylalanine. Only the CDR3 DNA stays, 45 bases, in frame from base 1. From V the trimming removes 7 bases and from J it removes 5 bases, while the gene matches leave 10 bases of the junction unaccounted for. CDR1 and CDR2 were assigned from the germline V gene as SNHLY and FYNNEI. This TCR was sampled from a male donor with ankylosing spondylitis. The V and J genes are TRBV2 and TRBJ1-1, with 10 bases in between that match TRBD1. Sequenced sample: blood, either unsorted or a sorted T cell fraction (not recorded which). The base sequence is TGTGCCAGCAAGCCGGGACAGGGGCGGTGGACTGAAGCTTTCTTT. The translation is CASKPGQGRWTEAFF.